This TCR beta chain was identified in a study of blood T cell repertoires in COVID-19. Study-wide context: The United States, Italy and Spain were the sources of the acute and convalescent COVID-19 samples. Sources were T cells, B-cell-depleted T cells, or PBMCs; the material itself was cDNA or gDNA.

In the original analysis: Counts of nucleated cells, estimated from reference gene primer amplification, were obtained. Sequenced by immunoSEQ multiplex PCR; TCRdb stores in-frame clones only, minus some. V and J calls and clone size are as listed in that table; D and trimming were resolved from the DNA. The table has 160,000 or so clones, 70% to 90% seen once. The V and J ends lost 5 bases and 4 bases respectively, with 20 bases between them. Germline V lookup: CDR1 MGHDK, CDR2 SYGVNS. This CDR3 has 16 residues. Those enrolled in Seattle joined during active infection and were followed longitudinally afterward.

The clonotype was recovered from a woman between 45 and 60 years old with COVID-19, enrolled during active disease. J is TRBJ2-5 and V is TRBV25-1; D uncertain. The source material was peripheral blood. CDR3 nucleotides: TGTGCCAGCAGTTCTCCGGAGACCAATAAAGGAGAGACCCAGTACTTC. Translating gives CASSSPETNKGETQYF.